This is a list of T cell receptor beta chains from one sample in a study of blood T cell repertoires in COVID-19. The data were produced by immunoSEQ multiplex PCR, yet TCRdb's version contains in-frame clones alone and is incomplete. Seen here are approximately 240,000 clones, over 75% observed once, and the top ten hold under 4%. Input material: PBMCs or T cells enriched from blood (not recorded which). These receptors came from a young woman in a cohort exposed to, infected with or recovered from COVID-19 (not recorded which). CDR3s include the opening cysteine and the closing phenylalanine or tryptophan. D genes are given only for firm matches. Where a row states a size, it is once, few, many or the class of an expanded clone; other rows omit it.

V gene: TRBV12-3/TRBV12-4; clone size: -; J gene: TRBJ2-1; D gene: -; CDR3 DNA: TGTGCCAGCAGTGCGGGCTTGTACAATGAGCAGTTCTTC; CDR3 protein: CASSAGLYNEQFF
V gene: TRBV11-2; clone size: -; J gene: TRBJ2-1; D gene: -; CDR3 DNA: TGTGCCAGCAGCCCCCACCCCCGGACTGAAAGTGAGCAGTTCTTC; CDR3 protein: CASSPHPRTESEQFF
V gene: TRBV18; clone size: -; J gene: TRBJ1-6; D gene: -; CDR3 DNA: TGTGCCAGCTCACCCGGAGACTATAATTCACCCCTCCACTTT; CDR3 protein: CASSPGDYNSPLHF
V gene: TRBV4-1; clone size: few; J gene: TRBJ1-4; D gene: TRBD1; CDR3 DNA: TGCGCCAGCAGCCAGGACTTAAGTCTGACAGGGTCTAATGAAAAACTGTTTTTT; CDR3 protein: CASSQDLSLTGSNEKLFF
V gene: TRBV7-2; clone size: -; J gene: TRBJ1-1; D gene: -; CDR3 DNA: TGTGCCAGCAGCTTTGGCGGTCATATCGGGAACACTGAAGCTTTCTTT; CDR3 protein: CASSFGGHIGNTEAFF
V gene: TRBV7-8; clone size: -; J gene: TRBJ2-2; D gene: TRBD2; CDR3 DNA: TGTGCCAGCAGTTCTATGAGCGGGGGGAACACCGGGGAGCTGTTTTTT; CDR3 protein: CASSSMSGGNTGELFF
V gene: TRBV5-6; clone size: -; J gene: TRBJ1-4; D gene: -; CDR3 DNA: TGTGCCAGCAGCTTGGCCCCGGGGGAAAAACTGTTTTTT; CDR3 protein: CASSLAPGEKLFF
V gene: TRBV2; clone size: -; J gene: TRBJ1-2; D gene: -; CDR3 DNA: TGTGCCAGCAGCCCCGGGACTGTCCCGGCGGGGGGCTACACCTTC; CDR3 protein: CASSPGTVPAGGYTF
V gene: TRBV19; clone size: -; J gene: TRBJ1-1; D gene: -; CDR3 DNA: TGTGCCAGTAGTACCCCTTCCATCGGGAGTGCTGAAGCTTTCTTT; CDR3 protein: CASSTPSIGSAEAFF
V gene: TRBV12-5; clone size: once; J gene: TRBJ2-3; D gene: -; CDR3 DNA: TGTGCTAGTGGTTTGACCTATACGGGCACAGATACGCAGTATTTT; CDR3 protein: CASGLTYTGTDTQYF
V gene: TRBV27; clone size: once; J gene: TRBJ1-1; D gene: TRBD1; CDR3 DNA: TGTGCCAGCAGTTCCTGGACAGGGGGCACCGGAAGAACTTTCTTT; CDR3 protein: CASSSWTGGTGRTFF
V gene: TRBV6-2/TRBV6-3; clone size: many; J gene: TRBJ2-7; D gene: -; CDR3 DNA: TGTGCCAGCAGTTACTGGGGTCGAAAGGAGGACGAGCAGTACTTC; CDR3 protein: CASSYWGRKEDEQYF
V gene: TRBV27; clone size: -; J gene: TRBJ2-7; D gene: TRBD1; CDR3 DNA: TGTGCCAGCAGTCTAAATGGACAGGGCATTCACGAGCAGTACTTC; CDR3 protein: CASSLNGQGIHEQYF
V gene: TRBV3-1/TRBV3-2; clone size: -; J gene: TRBJ1-6; D gene: -; CDR3 DNA: TGTGCCAGCAGCCAATATGCTGGGCAGGTCAGGGGAAATTCACCCCTCCACTTT; CDR3 protein: CASSQYAGQVRGNSPLHF
V gene: TRBV2; clone size: -; J gene: TRBJ1-1; D gene: -; CDR3 DNA: TGTGCCAGCAGTGAACAGGGGAAGGTGAACACTGAAGCTTTCTTT; CDR3 protein: CASSEQGKVNTEAFF
V gene: TRBV19; clone size: -; J gene: TRBJ1-5; D gene: TRBD1; CDR3 DNA: TGTGCCAGCACCACGACAGGGGTAGGTCCCCAGCATTTT; CDR3 protein: CASTTTGVGPQHF